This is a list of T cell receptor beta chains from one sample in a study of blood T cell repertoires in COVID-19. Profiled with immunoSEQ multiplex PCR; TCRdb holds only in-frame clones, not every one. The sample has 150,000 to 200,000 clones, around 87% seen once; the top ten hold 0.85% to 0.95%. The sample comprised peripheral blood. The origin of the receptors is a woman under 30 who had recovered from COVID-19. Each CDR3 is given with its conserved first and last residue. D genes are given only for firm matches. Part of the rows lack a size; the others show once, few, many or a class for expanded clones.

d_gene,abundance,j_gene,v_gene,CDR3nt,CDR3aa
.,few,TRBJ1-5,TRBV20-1,TGCAGTGCTAGTTCACCGGAGCGTCAGCCCCAGCATTTT,CSASSPERQPQHF
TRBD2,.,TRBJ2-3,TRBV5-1,TGCGCCAGCAGACGCAGCGGGGGGGCCGACACAGATACGCAGTATTTT,CASRRSGGADTDTQYF
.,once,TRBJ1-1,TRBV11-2,TGTGCCAGCAGCGACTTCCAGGGACACGTTGTCTGGAAGGCTGAAGCTTTCTTT,CASSDFQGHVVWKAEAFF
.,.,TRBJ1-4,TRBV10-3,TGTGCCATCAAATATGCAGAGGGAGGAAAACTGTTTTTT,CAIKYAEGGKLFF
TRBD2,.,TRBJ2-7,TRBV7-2,TGTGCCAGCAGCCCGGGGACTAGCGGGGGGGGTGAGCAGTACTTC,CASSPGTSGGGEQYF
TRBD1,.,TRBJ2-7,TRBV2,TGTGCTAGACAGGGCTCCTACGAGCAGTACTTC,CARQGSYEQYF
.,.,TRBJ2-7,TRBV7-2,TGTGCCAGCAGCTTAGGCCGGCATAGGAGCTCCTACGAGCAGTACTTC,CASSLGRHRSSYEQYF
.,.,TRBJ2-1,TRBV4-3,TGCGCCAGCAGCCAAGATTTACAGTCCTACAATGAGCAGTTCTTC,CASSQDLQSYNEQFF
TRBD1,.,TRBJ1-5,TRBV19,TGTGCCAGTAGTCCGCGGACAGGGGGCATAAGCAATCAGCCCCAGCATTTT,CASSPRTGGISNQPQHF
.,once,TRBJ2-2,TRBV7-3,TGTGCCAGCAGCTTACGCCGAGAGCACACCGGGGAGCTGTTTTTT,CASSLRREHTGELFF
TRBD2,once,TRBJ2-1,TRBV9,TGTGCCAGCAGCGTAGGGCGGGGACTAGCGGGGACTCAGATCTACAATGAGCAGTTCTTC,CASSVGRGLAGTQIYNEQFF
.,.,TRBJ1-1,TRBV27,TGTGCCAGCAGTTCCCCCGTTGGGGGGGTGGGAAGGATGAACACTGAAGCTTTCTTT,CASSSPVGGVGRMNTEAFF
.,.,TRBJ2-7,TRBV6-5,TGTGCCAGCAGCATACAAGGGGCTCCCTACGAGCAGTACTTC,CASSIQGAPYEQYF
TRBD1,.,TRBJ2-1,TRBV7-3,TGTGCCAGCAGCTTAAACAGGGGGTCGAGTGAGCAGTTCTTC,CASSLNRGSSEQFF
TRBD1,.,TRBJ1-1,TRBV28,TGTGCCAGCAGAGAAACCAGGGGGTGGAACACTGAAGCTTTCTTT,CASRETRGWNTEAFF
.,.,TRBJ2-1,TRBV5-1,TGCGCCAGCAGCTTGGACCGGAGCTCCTACAATGAGCAGTTCTTC,CASSLDRSSYNEQFF
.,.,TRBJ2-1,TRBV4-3,TGCGCCAGCAGCCAAGAGTTAGCGGCGACCTTATACAATGAGCAGTTCTTC,CASSQELAATLYNEQFF
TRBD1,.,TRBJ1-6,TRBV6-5,TGTGCCAGCAAGGAGGGGGCAAACTATAATTCACCCCTCCACTTT,CASKEGANYNSPLHF
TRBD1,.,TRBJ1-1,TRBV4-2,TGTGCCAGCAGCCAAGAGACAGGGTATACTGAAGCTTTCTTT,CASSQETGYTEAFF
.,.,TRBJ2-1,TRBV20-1,TGCAGTGCCAGAAGGGGTAATGAGCAGTTCTTC,CSARRGNEQFF
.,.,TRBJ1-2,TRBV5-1,TGCGCCAGCAGCTTCGACACTAACTATGGCTACACCTTC,CASSFDTNYGYTF
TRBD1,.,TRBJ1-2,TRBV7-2,TGTGCCAGCAGTACCGGGACAGGGTTAGGCTACACCTTC,CASSTGTGLGYTF
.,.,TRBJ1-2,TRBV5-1,TGCGCCAGCAGCCCCGCCCCGGGATTCTATGGCTACACCTTC,CASSPAPGFYGYTF
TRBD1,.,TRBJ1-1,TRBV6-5,TGTGCCAGCAGTAAAAGGACAGGGGGCAGGACTGAAGCTTTCTTT,CASSKRTGGRTEAFF
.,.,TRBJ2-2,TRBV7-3,TGTGCCAGCAGCCCAAGCAACACCGGGGAGCTGTTTTTT,CASSPSNTGELFF
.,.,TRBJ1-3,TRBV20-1,TGCAGTGCTAGTTTCCCGGGGGGAAACACCATATATTTT,CSASFPGGNTIYF
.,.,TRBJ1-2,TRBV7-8,TGTGCCAGCAGCTTAGAGTGGTATCAGACGAGGGACTATGGCTACACCTTC,CASSLEWYQTRDYGYTF
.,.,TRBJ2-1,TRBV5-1,TGCGCCAGCAGCTCCGAGTTGGGAGGAAGGGCTAATGAGCAGTTCTTC,CASSSELGGRANEQFF
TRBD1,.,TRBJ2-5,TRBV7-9,TGTGCCAGCAGCCGCGAAGGGACAGGTGCCGAGACCCAGTACTTC,CASSREGTGAETQYF
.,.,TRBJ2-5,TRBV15,TGTGCCACCAGCAGAGTTCGAGGGCTGAAAGAGACCCAGTACTTC,CATSRVRGLKETQYF
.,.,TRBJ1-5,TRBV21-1,TGTGCCAGCAGCAAAGCTTGGGGGGTTACGCCGAGCATCAGCAATCAGCCCCAGCATTTT,CASSKAWGVTPSISNQPQHF
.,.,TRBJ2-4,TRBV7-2,TGTGCCAGCAGCTTAGAACTAGCCAAAAACATTCAGTACTTC,CASSLELAKNIQYF
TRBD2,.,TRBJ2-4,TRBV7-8,TGTGCCAGCAGCTTAGATAGGACTAGCGGGGGTTGGTACATTCAGTACTTC,CASSLDRTSGGWYIQYF
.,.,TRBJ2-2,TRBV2,TGTGCCAGCAGTGACAGGGGATCTCTGAACACCGGGGAGCTGTTTTTT,CASSDRGSLNTGELFF
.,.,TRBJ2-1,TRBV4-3,TGCGCCAGCAGCCAAGAAATCTTAGCGGTGGAGAATGAGCAGTTCTTC,CASSQEILAVENEQFF
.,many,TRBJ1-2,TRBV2,TGTGCCAGCAGTGAAGGGGCAGAGAACTATGGCTACACCTTC,CASSEGAENYGYTF
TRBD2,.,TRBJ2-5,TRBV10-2,TGCGCCAGCAGAAACCTAGCGGGAGGAGAGACCCAGTACTTC,CASRNLAGGETQYF
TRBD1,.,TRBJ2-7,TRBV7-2,TGTGCCAGCAGCTTAGCGTTGGGACAGTACGAGCAGTACTTC,CASSLALGQYEQYF
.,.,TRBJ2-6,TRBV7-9,TGTGCCAGCAGATCAAAGCTCGCTGGGGCCAACGTCCTGACTTTC,CASRSKLAGANVLTF
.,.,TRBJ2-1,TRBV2,TGTGCCAGCAGTCGCCAGGGCCCCAACAATGAGCAGTTCTTC,CASSRQGPNNEQFF
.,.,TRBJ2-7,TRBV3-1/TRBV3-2,TGTGCCAGCAGCCGGAAGACAGTCATCCACGAGCAGTACTTC,CASSRKTVIHEQYF
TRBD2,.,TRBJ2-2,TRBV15,TGTGCCACCAGCGGATGGCGACGGGAGGGCCGGACCGGGGAGCTGTTTTTT,CATSGWRREGRTGELFF
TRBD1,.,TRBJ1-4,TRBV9,TGTGCCAGCAGCGTAGAATATAATGTGGAACAGGGGGGCCCTAATGAAAAACTGTTTTTT,CASSVEYNVEQGGPNEKLFF
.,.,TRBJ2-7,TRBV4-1,TGCGCCAGCAGCCCTTCCCAGGTTTTCTCCTACGAGCAGTACTTC,CASSPSQVFSYEQYF
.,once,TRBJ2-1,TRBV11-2,TGTGCCAGCAGCTTAGAGGACTACGCGTTCTTC,CASSLEDYAFF
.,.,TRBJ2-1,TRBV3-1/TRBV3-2,TGTGCCAGCAGCCAAATGGGGGGACGGGATGAGCAGTTCTTC,CASSQMGGRDEQFF
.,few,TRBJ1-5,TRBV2,TGTGCCAGCAGGCAGGTCAGCAATCAGCCCCAGCATTTT,CASRQVSNQPQHF
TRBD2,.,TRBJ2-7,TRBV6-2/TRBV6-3,TGTGCCAGCAGTTACCGCGGACTAGCGACCTACGAGCAGTACTTC,CASSYRGLATYEQYF
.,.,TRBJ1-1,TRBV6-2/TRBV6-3,TGTGCCAGCAGTTACGTACTGCCCACTGAAGCTTTCTTT,CASSYVLPTEAFF
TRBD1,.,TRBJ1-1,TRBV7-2,TGTGCCAGCAGCGCGTCAGGGGGCGCAGCCACTGAAGCTTTCTTT,CASSASGGAATEAFF
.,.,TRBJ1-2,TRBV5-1,TGCGCCAGCAGCTTGTTGTGGGGCGATGGCTACACCTTC,CASSLLWGDGYTF
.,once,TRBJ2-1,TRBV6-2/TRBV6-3,TGTGCCAGCAGTCCGCCCCAGGGTTATGAGCAGTTCTTC,CASSPPQGYEQFF
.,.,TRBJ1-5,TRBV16,TGTGCCAGCAGCCAACTTAGGCGCGGGGACAATCAGCCCCAGCATTTT,CASSQLRRGDNQPQHF
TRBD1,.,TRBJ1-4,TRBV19,TGTGCCAGTAGTAGGGACAGGGGGAATGAAAAACTGTTTTTT,CASSRDRGNEKLFF
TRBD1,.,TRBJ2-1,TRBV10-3,TGTGCCATCCAGGAGGACAGGTTCAATGAGCAGTTCTTC,CAIQEDRFNEQFF
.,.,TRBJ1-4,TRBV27,TGTGCCAGCAGTTTACGCCGAGGGGGAGAAAAACTGTTTTTT,CASSLRRGGEKLFF
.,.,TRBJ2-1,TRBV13,TGTGCCAGCAGCTTAGGACTGAATCAATACAATGAGCAGTTCTTC,CASSLGLNQYNEQFF